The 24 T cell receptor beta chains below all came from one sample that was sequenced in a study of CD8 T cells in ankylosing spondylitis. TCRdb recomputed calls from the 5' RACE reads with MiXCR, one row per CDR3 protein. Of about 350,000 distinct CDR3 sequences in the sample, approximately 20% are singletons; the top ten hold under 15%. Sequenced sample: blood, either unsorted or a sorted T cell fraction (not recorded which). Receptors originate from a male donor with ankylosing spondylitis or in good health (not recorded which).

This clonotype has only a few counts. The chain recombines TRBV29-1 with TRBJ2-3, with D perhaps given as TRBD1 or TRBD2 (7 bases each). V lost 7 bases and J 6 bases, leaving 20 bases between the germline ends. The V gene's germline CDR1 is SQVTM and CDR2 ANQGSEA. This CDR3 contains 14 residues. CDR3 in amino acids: CSARQGGVMDTQYF. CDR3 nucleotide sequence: TGCAGCGCCCGACAGGGAGGGGTAATGGATACGCAGTATTTT.

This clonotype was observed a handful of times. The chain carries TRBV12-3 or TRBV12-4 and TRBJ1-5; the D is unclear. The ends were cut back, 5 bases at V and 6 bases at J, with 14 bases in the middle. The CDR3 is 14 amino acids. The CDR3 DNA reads TGTGCCAGCAGTGCCTCTCTTCGGAGTCAGCCCCAGCATTTT. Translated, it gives CASSASLRSQPQHF.

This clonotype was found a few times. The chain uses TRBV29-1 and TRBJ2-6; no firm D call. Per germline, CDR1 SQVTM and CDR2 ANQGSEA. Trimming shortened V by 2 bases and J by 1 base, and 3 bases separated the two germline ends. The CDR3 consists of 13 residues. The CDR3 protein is CSVERSGANVLTF. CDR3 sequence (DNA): TGCAGCGTTGAAAGGTCTGGGGCCAACGTCCTGACTTTC.

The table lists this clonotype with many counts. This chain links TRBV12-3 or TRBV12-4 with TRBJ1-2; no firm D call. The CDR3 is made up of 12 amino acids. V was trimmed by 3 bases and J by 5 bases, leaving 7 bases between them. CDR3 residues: CASSFSGYGYTF. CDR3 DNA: TGTGCCAGCAGTTTTTCAGGATATGGCTACACCTTC.

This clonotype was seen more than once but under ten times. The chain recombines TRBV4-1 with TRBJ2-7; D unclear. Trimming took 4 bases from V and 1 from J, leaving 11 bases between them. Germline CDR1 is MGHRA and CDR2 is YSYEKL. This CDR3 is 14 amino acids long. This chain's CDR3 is CASSPPSLSYEQYF. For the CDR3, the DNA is TGCGCCAGCAGCCCCCCGTCACTTTCCTACGAGCAGTACTTC.

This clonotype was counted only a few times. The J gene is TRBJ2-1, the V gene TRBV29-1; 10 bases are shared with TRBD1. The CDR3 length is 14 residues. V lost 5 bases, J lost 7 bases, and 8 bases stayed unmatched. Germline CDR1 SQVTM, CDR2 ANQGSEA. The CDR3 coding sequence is TGCAGCGTTTCCGAGGGACAGGGGAGGAATGAGCAGTTCTTC. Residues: CSVSEGQGRNEQFF.

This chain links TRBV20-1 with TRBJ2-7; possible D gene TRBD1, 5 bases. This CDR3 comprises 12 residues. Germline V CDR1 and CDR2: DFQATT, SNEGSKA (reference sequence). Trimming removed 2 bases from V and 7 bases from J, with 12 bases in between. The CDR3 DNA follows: TGCAGTGCTAGAACCAGGGCTAGAGAGCAGTACTTC. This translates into CSARTRAREQYF.

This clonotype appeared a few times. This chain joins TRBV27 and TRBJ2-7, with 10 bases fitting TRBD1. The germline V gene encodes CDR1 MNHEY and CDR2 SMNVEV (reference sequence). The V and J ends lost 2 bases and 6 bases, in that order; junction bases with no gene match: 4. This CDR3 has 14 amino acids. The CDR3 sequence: CASSLPGQGSEQYF. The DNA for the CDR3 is TGTGCCAGCAGTTTACCGGGACAGGGGTCCGAGCAGTACTTC.

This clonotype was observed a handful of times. Here the CDR3 DNA reads TGCGCCAGCAGCCAAGTATTAGCGGGGGGAGTCCACGAGCAGTACTTC. The encoded protein is CASSQVLAGGVHEQYF. The chain links TRBV4-1 to TRBJ2-7; 10 bases line up with TRBD2. Germline V gives CDR1 MGHRA, CDR2 YSYEKL. V lost 1 base, J lost 5 bases, and 8 bases stayed unmatched. CDR3 size: 16 residues.

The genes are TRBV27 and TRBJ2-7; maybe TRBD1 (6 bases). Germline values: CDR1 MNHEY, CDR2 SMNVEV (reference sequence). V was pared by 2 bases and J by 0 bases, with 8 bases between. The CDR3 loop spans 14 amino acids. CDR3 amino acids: CASSLRGNSYEQYF. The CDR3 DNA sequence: TGTGCCAGCAGTTTAAGGGGGAACTCCTACGAGCAGTACTTC.

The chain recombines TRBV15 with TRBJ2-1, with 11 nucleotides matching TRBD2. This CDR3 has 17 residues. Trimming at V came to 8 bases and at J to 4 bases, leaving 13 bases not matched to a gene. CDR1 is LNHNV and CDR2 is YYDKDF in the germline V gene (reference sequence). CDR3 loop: CATPGLLAGGQYNEQFF. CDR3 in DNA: TGTGCCACCCCCGGACTGTTAGCGGGGGGGCAGTACAATGAGCAGTTCTTC.

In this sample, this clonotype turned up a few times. The CDR3, as DNA: TGTGCCAGCAGGCCCGGGACAGGGTCGTACAATGAGCAGTTCTTC. Protein sequence: CASRPGTGSYNEQFF. The chain links TRBV2 to TRBJ2-1; TRBD1 aligns across 9 bases. CDR3 length equals 15 residues. V trimming: 6 bases; J trimming: 4 bases; junction bases outside the gene matches: 7. Germline V gene sequence: CDR1 SNHLY, CDR2 FYNNEI.

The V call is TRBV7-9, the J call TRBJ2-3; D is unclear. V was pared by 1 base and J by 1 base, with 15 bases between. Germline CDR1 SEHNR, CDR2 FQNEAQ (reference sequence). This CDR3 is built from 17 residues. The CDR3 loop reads CASSLDEASWGTDTQYF. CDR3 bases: TGTGCCAGCAGCTTAGACGAAGCCAGCTGGGGCACAGATACGCAGTATTTT.

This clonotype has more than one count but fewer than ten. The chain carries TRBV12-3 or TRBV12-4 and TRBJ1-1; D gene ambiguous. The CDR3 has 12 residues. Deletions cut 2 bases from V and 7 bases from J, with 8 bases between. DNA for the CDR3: TGTGCCAGCAGTTTACGGCCCGGTGAAGCTTTCTTT. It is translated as CASSLRPGEAFF.

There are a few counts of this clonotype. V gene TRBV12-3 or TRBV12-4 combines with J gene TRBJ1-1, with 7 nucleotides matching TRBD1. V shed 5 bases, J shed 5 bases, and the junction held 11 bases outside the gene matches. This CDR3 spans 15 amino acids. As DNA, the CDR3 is TGTGCCAGCAGTCCCCGGGAGGGGGCGTGGACTGAAGCTTTCTTT. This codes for CASSPREGAWTEAFF.

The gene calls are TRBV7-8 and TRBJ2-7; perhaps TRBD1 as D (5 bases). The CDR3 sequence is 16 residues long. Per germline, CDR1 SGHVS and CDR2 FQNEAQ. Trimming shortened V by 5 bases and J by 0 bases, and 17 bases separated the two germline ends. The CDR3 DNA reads TGTGCCAGCAGCCCCCAGGGTAGCTTCAACTCCTACGAGCAGTACTTC. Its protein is CASSPQGSFNSYEQYF.

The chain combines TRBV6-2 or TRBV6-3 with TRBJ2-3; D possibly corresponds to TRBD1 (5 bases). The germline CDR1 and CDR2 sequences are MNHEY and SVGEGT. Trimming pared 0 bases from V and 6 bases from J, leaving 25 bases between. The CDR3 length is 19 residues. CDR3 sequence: CASSYSRFDGPDSPDTQYF. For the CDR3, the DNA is TGTGCCAGCAGTTACTCGAGGTTCGACGGGCCAGACAGCCCCGATACGCAGTATTTT.

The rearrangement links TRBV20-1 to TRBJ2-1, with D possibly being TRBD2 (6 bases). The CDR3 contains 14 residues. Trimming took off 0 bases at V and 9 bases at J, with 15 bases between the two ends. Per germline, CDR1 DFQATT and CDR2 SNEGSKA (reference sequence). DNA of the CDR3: TGCAGTGCTAGAGAACGACTAGTTTACGGTGAGCAGTTCTTC. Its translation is CSARERLVYGEQFF.

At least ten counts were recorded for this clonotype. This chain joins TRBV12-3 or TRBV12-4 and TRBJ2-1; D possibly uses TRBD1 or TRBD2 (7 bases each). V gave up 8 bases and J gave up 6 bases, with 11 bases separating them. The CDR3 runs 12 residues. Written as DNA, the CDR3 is TGTGCCAGCTGCAGGGGGGGCAATGAGCAGTTCTTC. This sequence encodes CASCRGGNEQFF.

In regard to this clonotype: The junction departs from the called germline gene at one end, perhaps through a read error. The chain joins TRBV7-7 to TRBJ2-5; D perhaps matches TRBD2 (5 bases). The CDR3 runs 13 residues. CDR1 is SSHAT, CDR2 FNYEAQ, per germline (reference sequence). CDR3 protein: CASSGTRQETQYF. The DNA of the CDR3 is TGTGCTAGCAGCGGCACTAGGCAAGAGACCCAGTACTTC.

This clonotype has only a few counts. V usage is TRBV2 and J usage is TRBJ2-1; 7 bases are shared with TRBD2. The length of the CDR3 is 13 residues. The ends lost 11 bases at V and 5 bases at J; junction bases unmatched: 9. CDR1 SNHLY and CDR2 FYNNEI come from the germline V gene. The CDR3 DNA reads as TGTGCCGCATCCCGACTAGCCAACAATGAGCAGTTCTTC. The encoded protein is CAASRLANNEQFF.

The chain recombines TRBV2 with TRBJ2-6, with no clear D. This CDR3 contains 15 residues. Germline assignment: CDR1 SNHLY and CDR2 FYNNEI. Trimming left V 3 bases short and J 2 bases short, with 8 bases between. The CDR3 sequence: CASSEWIPGANVLTF. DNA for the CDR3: TGTGCCAGCAGTGAGTGGATCCCTGGGGCCAACGTCCTGACTTTC.

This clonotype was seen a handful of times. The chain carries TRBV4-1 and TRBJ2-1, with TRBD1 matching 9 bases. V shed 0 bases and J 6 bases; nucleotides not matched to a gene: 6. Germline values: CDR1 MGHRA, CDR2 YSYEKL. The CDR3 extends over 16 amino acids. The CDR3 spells CASSQDSGTGINEQFF. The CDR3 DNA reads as TGCGCCAGCAGCCAAGATTCCGGGACAGGGATCAATGAGCAGTTCTTC.

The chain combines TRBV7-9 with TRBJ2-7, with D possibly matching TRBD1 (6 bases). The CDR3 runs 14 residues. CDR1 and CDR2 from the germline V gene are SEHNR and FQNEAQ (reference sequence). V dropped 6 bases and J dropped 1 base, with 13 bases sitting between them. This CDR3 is CASRAQGASYEQYF. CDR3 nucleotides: TGTGCCAGCAGGGCACAGGGCGCATCCTACGAGCAGTACTTC.